This T cell receptor (beta chain) was documented in a study of beta chain features in type 1 diabetes (dated by TCRdb to about 2018). As for the study more broadly: Patients and healthy donors did not differ in mean age, gender distribution, total cell number or subset yield. The study compared the TCRB repertoires of sorted circulating CD4+ T cell subsets in recently diagnosed type 1 diabetes patients with those in matched healthy donors. Regulatory and stem cell-like memory subsets were isolated from only 8 patients and roughly eight healthy donors, whereas naive and central memory subsets came from all 28 donors. A total of about 100,000,000 sorted cells were examined across all samples, and RNA yield correlated strongly with the number of cells per subset.

In this sample, this clone turned up a few times. Its antigen is currently not known. It has no much larger one-base neighbor in the sample; base qualities were not kept. The entire isolated RNA was reverse transcribed using the High Capacity cDNA Reverse Transcription Kit, and thus expressed TCRB transcripts were sequenced. Deep immunoSEQ sequencing was applied to naive, central memory and regulatory T cell samples, giving an average of roughly 3.5 million total reads per sample. Sorted cells were lysed in RLT buffer, and RNA was extracted using DNase-treated RNeasy Micro or Mini kits according to cell number. Each cell subset was processed on its own to prevent cross-contamination, while patient and healthy donor samples were processed together. Using the immunoSEQ multiplex PCR, TCRB sequences were amplified from cDNA into 87-bp fragments spanning the CDR3 region. Sequencing of the amplicons was performed on the Illumina HiSeq platform. In the source study's methods: PCR bias was corrected computationally using synthetic template baselines, and reads within Hamming distance 2 were collapsed, with unmergeable singletons discarded. By aligning reads against IMGT, V, D and J genes, CDR3 length, and insertions or deletions at six rearrangement sites were assigned. Clonotype counts were normalized to sorted cell number within each subset before computing true diversity and Gini coefficients with the tcR R package. The overlap coefficient, calculated on TCRB nucleotide sequences, was used to measure repertoire sharing. Out-of-frame TCRB sequences from naive cells were analyzed as a proxy for the pre-selection repertoire. Drawn from immuneACCESS, this table holds only the in-frame rearrangements with V and J called that TCRdb kept. Clones are partly lost; checked studies trace under half to an unresolved V gene and leave the rest unexplained. V and J calls plus clone size are reproduced from that table; the DNA served to infer D and trimming. In all, the sample holds a few hundred thousand clones, and approximately 16% of those were seen once. The top ten clones comprise about 0.085% of the sample.

The full study reports these points: HLA sub-analyses involved small numbers of individuals, so any influence of HLA type on TCRB rearrangement remained unresolved. PCR may preferentially amplify shorter templates, but because patient and control samples were amplified and corrected together, any resulting skew would affect both groups equally. Fewer insertions and more nucleotide deletions at VDJ recombination sites were observed in patients with type 1 diabetes, implying thymic rearrangement abnormalities. Naive, central memory and regulatory TCRB repertoires appeared to be more alike among patients than among healthy donors. Because cDNA was sequenced instead of genomic DNA, activated cells with high expression could be over-represented, although the groups did not differ in activation or CD3 levels. A moderate but significant shortening of TCRB CDR3 length was observed in type 1 diabetes patients in all four CD4+ subsets.

A single peripheral blood draw of about 116 mL on average was collected from each donor into heparinised tubes. Naive, central memory, regulatory and stem cell-like memory CD4+ T cells were sorted on a BD FACSAria II using a panel including CD45RO, CCR7, CD25, CD127, CD95 and CD27. Purity was above 98% for every sorted population. PBMCs were isolated immediately by Lymphoprep density gradient centrifugation and stained directly without culture. So that batch effects would be minimized, each experiment stained and sorted samples in pairs, pairing one healthy donor with one patient. This TCR was sampled from a man aged 25 to 45 with type 1 diabetes. Sequenced material: naive CD4+ T cells from blood. The sample's cell subset or site label, in plain terms: true naive CD4+ T cells.

The CDR3 region reads CASKFGYGQFF. At the DNA level, the sequence is TGTGCCAGCAAGTTTGGGTACGGCCAGTTCTTC. The receptor chain draws on TRBV6-6 and TRBJ2-1; confidence is insufficient to name the D gene. From the cysteine through the phenylalanine, the CDR3 covers 11 amino acids. Just CDR3 DNA is preserved here, 33 bases in frame from base 1. CDR1 and CDR2, looked up from the germline V gene (reference sequence), are MNHNY and SVGAGI. V and J are truncated by 7 bases and 13 bases respectively, leaving an intervening sequence of 14 bases.